This passage covers 14 T cell receptor beta chains from one sample sequenced in a study of metastatic and nonmetastatic thyroid tumors. TCRdb re-analyzed the PCR reads using MiXCR. The sample includes 25,000 to 35,000 clones, 25% to 35% of them seen just once. Before thyroid surgery, none of the patients had received any treatment. Sequenced material: blood. The receptors here all came from a female donor with papillary thyroid cancer or a benign thyroid nodule (not recorded which). Some clones in this sample may be carry-over from other donors' samples.

By sample share, this clone is medium-sized. This chain connects TRBV6-5 to TRBJ1-1, with 7 nucleotides matching TRBD1. CDR3 length: 15 residues. Germline lookup yields CDR1 MNHEY and CDR2 SVGAGI. The ends lost 0 bases at V and 5 bases at J; junction bases unmatched: 6. The CDR3 coding sequence is TGTGCCAGCAGTTACTCGACAGGGACATTAACTGAAGCTTTCTTT. It is translated as CASSYSTGTLTEAFF.

The chain employs TRBV19 and TRBJ2-7; 7 bases match TRBD2. CDR3 length: 17 residues. Germline CDR1 LNHDA, CDR2 SQIVND (reference sequence). V lost 2 bases to trimming and J lost 6 bases; unmatched junction nucleotides: 16. The CDR3 sequence: CASSISVGGSPTGEQYF. CDR3 coding DNA: TGTGCCAGTAGTATATCGGTCGGCGGGAGTCCCACGGGCGAGCAGTACTTC.

The chain is built from TRBV20-1 and TRBJ2-1; TRBD2 matches at 10 bases. Looked up from germline, CDR1 is DFQATT and CDR2 is SNEGSKA (reference sequence). The J segment lost 6 bases and the V segment lost 1 base, leaving 6 bases of the junction unmatched. The CDR3 is made up of 15 amino acids. CDR3 DNA: TGCAGTGCTAGAGGACTAGCGGGCCCCGCCAATGAGCAGTTCTTC. Translating it yields CSARGLAGPANEQFF.

This clone was observed a few times. The chain recombines TRBV6-1 with TRBJ2-3, with D unresolved. The ends were cut back, 3 bases at V and 6 bases at J, with 16 bases in the middle. In germline, CDR1 is MNHNS, CDR2 SASEGT. The CDR3 runs 15 residues. The chain's CDR3 is CASSEETGSWDTQYF. As DNA, the CDR3 is TGTGCCAGCAGTGAGGAAACCGGTAGCTGGGATACGCAGTATTTT.

This clone has ten or more counts. The chain has TRBV9 and TRBJ2-7, with 9 bases lining up with TRBD2. V gave up 4 bases and J gave up 3 bases; unmatched junction bases: 8. CDR1 is SGDLS and CDR2 is YYNGEE in the germline V gene. The CDR3 is 15 residues long. The CDR3 DNA is TGTGCCAGCAGCCCCGGGACTAGCAGCTACTACGAGCAGTACTTC. Its translation is CASSPGTSSYYEQYF.

The sample holds a few counts of this clone. This chain connects TRBV2 to TRBJ2-2; 8 nucleotides line up with TRBD1. The CDR3 length is 13 residues. J gave up 4 bases and V 6 bases, and 1 base lay outside the gene matches. The V gene's germline CDR1 is SNHLY and CDR2 FYNNEI. The CDR3 DNA follows: TGTGCCAGCAGCACAGGGGGCACCGGGGAGCTGTTTTTT. It encodes CASSTGGTGELFF.

The rearrangement joins TRBV19 to TRBJ2-7; TRBD1 matches at 10 bases. Germline trimming cut 10 bases from V and 3 bases from J; bases unmatched to any gene: 6. Germline V lookup: CDR1 LNHDA, CDR2 SQIVND (reference sequence). There are 13 residues in the CDR3. The CDR3 sequence is CATSGQGLYEQYF. The CDR3 DNA follows: TGTGCCACCTCGGGACAGGGGCTCTACGAGCAGTACTTC.

The V and J genes are TRBV11-1 and TRBJ1-2; tentative D call: TRBD1 (5 bases). Trimming left V 4 bases short and J 3 bases short, with 21 bases between. CDR1 SGHAT and CDR2 FQDESV come from the germline V gene (reference sequence). The CDR3 sequence is 17 residues long. The CDR3 sequence: CASSSLTPRFRDYGYTF. CDR3 bases: TGTGCCAGCAGCTCCCTGACACCCCGTTTCAGGGACTATGGCTACACCTTC.

This clone was counted ten times or more. The chain joins TRBV9 to TRBJ1-1; unclear D gene. Germline CDR1 SGDLS, CDR2 YYNGEE. The V end lost 6 bases, the J end lost 2 bases, and 14 bases lay between the germline ends. There are 14 residues in the CDR3. In DNA form, the CDR3 reads TGTGCCAGCACCCCATCGACGGACAACACTGAAGCTTTCTTT. Translating it yields CASTPSTDNTEAFF.

This clone has a handful of counts. The V call is TRBV28, the J call TRBJ2-1; D gene ambiguous. The ends were cut back, 2 bases at V and 4 bases at J, with 18 bases in the middle. The CDR3 loop spans 17 amino acids. CDR1 and CDR2 from the germline V gene are MDHEN and SYDVKM. CDR3 amino acids: CASSLNGAEIGYNEQFF. CDR3 DNA sequence: TGTGCCAGCAGTTTAAACGGCGCAGAAATCGGGTACAATGAGCAGTTCTTC.

This clone was seen only a few times. This sequence joins TRBV19 and TRBJ2-5; 8 positions agree with TRBD2. The germline CDR1 and CDR2 sequences are LNHDA and SQIVND (reference sequence). This CDR3 is 14 amino acids long. V shed 8 bases and J 3 bases; nucleotides not matched to a gene: 8. The DNA for the CDR3 is TGTGCCAGTGCCCATAGCGGGATTAAAGAGACCCAGTACTTC. As protein: CASAHSGIKETQYF.

Only a few counts were recorded for this clone. The CDR3 ends on some other residue instead of the conserved phenylalanine or tryptophan, so this is likely a read error. The rearrangement links TRBV6-1 to TRBJ1-6; D gene unclear. This CDR3 region has 13 residues. Between the trimmed V and J ends, which lost 6 bases and 9 bases, there was a span of 12 bases. The V gene's germline CDR1 is MNHNS and CDR2 SASEGT. DNA for the CDR3: TGTGCCAGCAGCCCCGGAGAGGGTTCACCCCTCCACCTT. It encodes CASSPGEGSPLHL.

The chain employs TRBV12-3 or TRBV12-4 and TRBJ2-7; D gene ambiguous. Trimming removed 3 bases at V and 0 bases at J, with 9 bases between. This CDR3 region has 14 residues. CDR3 sequence: CASSLDGSSYEQYF. CDR3 sequence (DNA): TGTGCCAGCAGTTTGGACGGTAGCTCCTACGAGCAGTACTTC.

The chain couples TRBV5-6 to TRBJ2-7; tentative D call: TRBD2 (5 bases). This CDR3 contains 15 residues. The V end lost 0 bases, the J end lost 7 bases, and 17 bases lay between the germline ends. Germline lookup yields CDR1 SGHDT and CDR2 YYEEEE. CDR3 sequence: CASSLGWSGGWEQYF. For the CDR3, the DNA is TGTGCCAGCAGCTTGGGTTGGTCCGGAGGATGGGAGCAGTACTTC.